This note documents a single T cell receptor (beta chain) sequence. The antigen is undetermined. The sample is drawn from a study of cytomegalovirus exposure and HLA in healthy donors. Study-wide points: There were 150 to 200 TCR beta chains listed as cytomegalovirus-associated.

The CDR3 has 15 residues. Per the germline V gene, CDR1 is LNHDA and CDR2 is SQIVND (reference sequence). V was clipped by 1 base and J by 5 bases, with 15 bases between them. Produced via immunoSEQ multiplex PCR; TCRdb's table is partial and in-frame only. The repertoire holds under 400,000 clones, with 80% to 90% as singletons. Sequencing used PBMCs. This TCR was recovered from a woman between 18 and 30 years old in good health and CMV-seronegative. The chain carries TRBV19 and TRBJ2-7; D is possibly TRBD1 (5 bases). CDR3 nucleotide sequence: TGTGCCAGTAGTATAGGCGGCCAGGGTCTCAACGAGCAGTACTTC. Translation: CASSIGGQGLNEQYF.